The 31 T cell receptor beta chains listed next were all sequenced from one sample in a study of T-cell reconstitution after alpha-beta-depleted transplantation in children. The authors prepared the TCRbeta library with unique molecular identifiers. MiXCR was run by TCRdb on the PCR reads, yielding one entry per CDR3 protein. The sample lists about 440,000 distinct CDR3 sequences; roughly two fifths were seen once. Sequencing was performed on PBMCs, taken before TCRalphabeta/CD19-depleted stem cell transplant. The source is a girl aged 2 to 9 with aplastic anemia, due to receive a stem cell transplant.

Concerning this clonotype itself: A read error may explain this, as a much larger clone is one base away. The chain recombines TRBV12-3 or TRBV12-4 with TRBJ2-2; perhaps TRBD2 as D (5 bases). This CDR3 comprises 12 residues. The CDR3 sequence is CASSHSTGEQFF. Written as DNA, the CDR3 is TGTGCCAGCAGTCACTCTACCGGGGAGCAGTTTTTT.

This chain links TRBV2 with TRBJ2-3, with a tentative D call TRBD1 (5 bases). V was trimmed by 6 bases and J by 0 bases, leaving 13 bases between them. Germline lookup yields CDR1 SNHLY and CDR2 FYNNEI. The length of the CDR3 is 15 residues. The CDR3 nucleotides are TGTGCCAGCAGCCGCGAGGACAAAAGCACAGATACGCAGTATTTT. It codes for CASSREDKSTDTQYF.

This clonotype was seen only a few times. The chain carries TRBV5-4 and TRBJ2-7, with D uncertain. Trimming removed 0 bases from V and 6 bases from J, with 10 bases in between. CDR1 and CDR2 from the germline V gene are SGHNT and YYREEE (reference sequence). The CDR3 runs 13 residues. The DNA for the CDR3 is TGTGCCAGCAGCTTGGATCGGGTAGCCGAGCAGTACTTC. It translates to CASSLDRVAEQYF. Filled out from reference TRBV5-4 and TRBJ2-7, the complete variable domain reads ETGVTQSPTHLIKTRGQQVTLRCSSQSGHNTVSWYQQALGQGPQFIFQYYREEENGRGNFPPRFSGLQFPNYSSELNVNALELDDSALYLCASSLDRVAEQYFGPGTRLTVT.

This clonotype was counted ten times or more. V and J are TRBV20-1 and TRBJ2-3, with a tentative D call TRBD1 (6 bases). The CDR3 is 13 residues long. Trimming took 6 bases from V and 4 from J, leaving 14 bases between them. Looked up from germline, CDR1 is DFQATT and CDR2 is SNEGSKA (reference sequence). The CDR3, as DNA: TGCAGTGCCAGCCAGGGGCGGGCAGATACGCAGTATTTT. It encodes CSASQGRADTQYF.

The CDR3 DNA sequence: TGTGCCAGCTCACCGGCCGGGACTAGCGGGAGGGAGCAGTTCTTC. This encodes CASSPAGTSGREQFF. The chain recombines TRBV18 with TRBJ2-1; 15 bases line up with TRBD2. V dropped 3 bases and J dropped 10; count of bases not matched to a gene: 4. CDR1 KGHSH and CDR2 LQKENI come from the germline V gene. The CDR3 extends over 15 amino acids.

Ten or more counts support this clonotype. The rearrangement links TRBV21-1 to TRBJ1-5. TRBV21-1 is a recognized pseudogene. The CDR3 loop spans 17 amino acids. CDR3 DNA: TGTGCCAGCAGAGGGTGCAGGGCCCAATATAGCAATCAGCCCCAGCATTTT. This encodes CASRGCRAQYSNQPQHF.

This clonotype has a handful of counts. This chain connects TRBV7-8 to TRBJ2-7, with TRBD2 identical over 10 bases. There are 15 residues in the CDR3. The J segment lost 0 bases and the V segment lost 6 bases, leaving 5 bases of the junction unmatched. Per the germline V gene, CDR1 is SGHVS and CDR2 is FQNEAQ. CDR3 bases: TGTGCCAGCAGGCGCGGACTAGCGGTCTCCTACGAGCAGTACTTC. It yields the protein CASRRGLAVSYEQYF.

The sample holds many counts of this clonotype. V is TRBV5-1 and J is TRBJ2-5; 7 nucleotides line up with TRBD1. The length of the CDR3 is 15 residues. Trimming removed 1 base from V and 2 bases from J; junction bases left unmatched: 5. Germline CDR1 and CDR2: SGHRS and YFSETQ. CDR3 in amino acids: CASSLRDRDQETQYF. The CDR3, as DNA: TGCGCCAGCAGCTTGAGGGACAGAGATCAAGAGACCCAGTACTTC. The whole variable domain, filled in from reference TRBV5-1 and TRBJ2-5, reads KAGVTQTPRYLIKTRGQQVTLSCSPISGHRSVSWYQQTPGQGLQFLFEYFSETQRNKGNFPGRFSGRQFSNSRSEMNVSTLELGDSALYLCASSLRDRDQETQYFGPGTRLLVL.

The chain has TRBV20-1 and TRBJ1-5, with unresolved D. The germline V and J ends were trimmed by 0 bases and 4 bases, with 10 bases remaining between them. The CDR3 is 14 amino acids. Germline CDR1 is DFQATT and CDR2 is SNEGSKA (reference sequence). The DNA for the CDR3 is TGCAGTGCTAGAGAGGCAAATGAGAATCAGCCCCAGCATTTT. Its translation: CSAREANENQPQHF.

The V call is TRBV5-5, the J call TRBJ2-5, with D uncertain. Per the germline V gene, CDR1 is SGHKS and CDR2 is YYEKEE (reference sequence). The CDR3 runs 12 residues. V lost 5 bases to trimming and J lost 1 base, with 6 bases between them. CDR3 amino acids: CASSHLQETQYF. Here the CDR3 DNA reads TGTGCCAGCAGTCACCTCCAAGAGACCCAGTACTTC.

This chain uses TRBV5-1 with TRBJ1-1, with 9 bases fitting TRBD1. The CDR3 covers 16 residues. V lost 1 base and J lost 0; bases outside the gene matches: 4. Germline V gene data show CDR1 as SGHRS and CDR2 as YFSETQ. This chain's CDR3 is CASSLLGQGLNTEAFF. CDR3 DNA: TGCGCCAGCAGCTTGTTGGGACAGGGTTTGAACACTGAAGCTTTCTTT.

The genes are TRBV20-1 and TRBJ2-5; D remains unclear. From germline, CDR1 is DFQATT and CDR2 SNEGSKA (reference sequence). The V end lost 2 bases, the J end lost 4 bases, and 8 bases lay between the germline ends. CDR3 size: 12 residues. CDR3 amino acids: CSARWSVETQYF. The DNA for the CDR3 is TGCAGTGCTAGATGGTCCGTAGAGACCCAGTACTTC.

As to this clonotype: An end of the junction does not agree with germline; a read error may underlie this. The V call is TRBV20-1, the J call TRBJ2-7; D tentatively fits TRBD1 or TRBD2 (5 bases each). The CDR3 has 14 amino acids. CDR1 is DFQATT, CDR2 SNEGSKA, per germline (reference sequence). CDR3 sequence reads: CSTKQGSGRYKQYF. Here the CDR3 DNA reads TGCAGTACCAAGCAGGGATCGGGGCGCTACAAGCAGTACTTC.

This clonotype has only a few counts. The CDR3 nucleotides read TGCAGCGTTGCGACGGGGGGGGCCACTGAAGCTTTCTTT. It yields the protein CSVATGGATEAFF. This rearrangement joins TRBV29-1 to TRBJ1-1; perhaps TRBD1 as D (6 bases). The germline gives CDR1 SQVTM, CDR2 ANQGSEA. Trimming took 4 bases from V and 4 from J, leaving 13 bases between them. The CDR3 runs to 13 residues.

This clonotype was seen many times. V is TRBV7-9 and J is TRBJ1-2; a possible D gene is TRBD1 (5 bases). CDR1 and CDR2 (germline): SEHNR, FQNEAQ (reference sequence). V was shortened by 3 bases and J by 5 bases, with 16 bases between the two germline ends. The CDR3 totals 15 residues. As DNA, the CDR3 is TGTGCCAGCAGCTTCGCCCAGGGTGGGGCGTATGGCTACACCTTC. The encoded protein is CASSFAQGGAYGYTF.

The chain uses TRBV28 and TRBJ2-4; D uncertain. Trimming removed 11 bases at V and 7 bases at J, with 15 bases between. This CDR3 has 12 residues. The germline V gene encodes CDR1 MDHEN and CDR2 SYDVKM. DNA for the CDR3: TGTGCCTCAGGTGGCGAATTGAACATTCAGTACTTC. Translation: CASGGELNIQYF.

The genes are TRBV20-1 and TRBJ2-1; 8 positions match TRBD2. Unmatched junction bases numbered 9, after V lost 0 bases and J lost 8 bases. CDR3 length: 15 residues. Germline loops: CDR1 DFQATT, CDR2 SNEGSKA (reference sequence). The CDR3 here is CSARDLGTSSHEQFF. CDR3 coding DNA: TGCAGTGCTAGAGATCTCGGGACTAGTTCGCATGAGCAGTTCTTC.

This clonotype was counted between two and nine times. This rearrangement joins TRBV20-1 to TRBJ2-3, with D tentatively TRBD2 (6 bases). CDR3 size: 14 residues. With 6 bases removed from V and 0 bases from J, the gap between germline ends came to 13 bases. CDR1 and CDR2 (germline): DFQATT, SNEGSKA (reference sequence). The CDR3 spells CSASAGSSTDTQYF. The CDR3 region has the DNA TGCAGTGCCTCCGCGGGGTCTAGCACAGATACGCAGTATTTT.

The rearrangement joins TRBV29-1 to TRBJ2-7; no reliable D call. Germline V gene lookup returns CDR1 SQVTM and CDR2 ANQGSEA. V was pared by 0 bases and J by 2 bases, with 11 bases between. The CDR3 extends over 14 amino acids. CDR3 nucleotides: TGCAGCGTTGAAGATAGAGGAGCTCCCTACGAGCAGTACTTC. As protein: CSVEDRGAPYEQYF.

The CDR3 DNA reads as TGTGCCAGCACCCGAGGAGGGATCCTCGGAGAGACCCAGTACTTC. Translated: CASTRGGILGETQYF. V and J are TRBV27 and TRBJ2-5; TRBD2 might be the D (6 bases). The CDR3 has 15 amino acids. From germline, CDR1 is MNHEY and CDR2 SMNVEV (reference sequence). V lost 7 bases, J lost 4 bases, and 19 bases lay in between.

CDR3 in amino acids: CASSLRADTEAFF. The CDR3, as DNA: TGTGCCAGCAGCCTCAGGGCGGACACTGAAGCTTTCTTT. The chain links TRBV6-1 to TRBJ1-1, with a weak D call TRBD1 (5 bases). Germline-derived CDR1 and CDR2 are MNHNS and SASEGT. Trimming took 6 bases from V and 3 from J, leaving 11 bases between them. This CDR3 region has 13 residues.

This clonotype was recorded a few times. The rearrangement uses TRBV10-3 and TRBJ2-4; D is perhaps TRBD2 (6 bases). Trimming shortened V by 4 bases and J by 8 bases, and 12 bases separated the two germline ends. The CDR3 has 13 residues. Germline-derived CDR1 and CDR2 are ENHRY and SYGVKD. The CDR3 loop reads CAISGDSGDIQYF. Written as DNA, the CDR3 is TGTGCCATCAGTGGTGATTCGGGGGACATTCAGTACTTC.

This clonotype was seen only a few times. The rearrangement joins TRBV3-1 to TRBJ2-6; no reliable D call. V was shortened by 4 bases and J by 4 bases, with 8 bases between the two germline ends. CDR3 size: 14 residues. CDR1 and CDR2 (germline): LGHDT, YNNKEL (reference sequence). CDR3 coding DNA: TGTGCCAGCAGCCTCAACGCGGGGGCCAACGTCCTGACTTTC. Translating gives CASSLNAGANVLTF.

J is TRBJ1-5 and V is TRBV7-2, with a possible D match to TRBD1 (6 bases). Germline V gives CDR1 SGHTA, CDR2 FQGNSA. CDR3 length: 13 residues. The germline V and J ends were trimmed by 4 bases and 6 bases, with 10 bases remaining between them. CDR3 loop: CASSWQGTQPQHF. The CDR3, as DNA: TGTGCCAGCAGCTGGCAGGGGACTCAGCCCCAGCATTTT.

The chain links TRBV7-2 to TRBJ2-7; 8 bases line up with TRBD1. CDR3 length equals 16 residues. After removal of 6 bases from V and 1 base from J, the junction contained 11 bases not matched to a gene. Germline V gives CDR1 SGHTA, CDR2 FQGNSA. The CDR3 loop is CASRLTAGTGSYEQYF. The CDR3 coding sequence is TGTGCCAGCAGACTTACCGCCGGGACAGGTTCCTACGAGCAGTACTTC.

This clonotype was counted between two and nine times. The CDR3 DNA is TGCAGTGCTAGAGAGGGGTCAACAATCGGCAATGAGCAGTTCTTC. Translation: CSAREGSTIGNEQFF. This rearrangement joins TRBV20-1 to TRBJ2-1, with D unresolved. CDR3 length: 15 residues. Germline V gene lookup returns CDR1 DFQATT and CDR2 SNEGSKA (reference sequence). The V end was cut by 0 bases, the J end by 6 bases, with 15 bases between.

This clonotype has at least ten counts. The chain links TRBV7-2 to TRBJ2-3; D not certain. Per the germline V gene, CDR1 is SGHTA and CDR2 is FQGNSA. This CDR3 is built from 15 residues. Trimming stripped 1 base from V and 0 bases from J, with 8 bases between. CDR3 sequence reads: CASSLVWQSTDTQYF. The CDR3 nucleotides are TGTGCCAGCAGCTTAGTGTGGCAGAGCACAGATACGCAGTATTTT.

This clonotype was observed a handful of times. The genes are TRBV7-2 and TRBJ2-5; no clear D. There are 14 residues in the CDR3. Germline V gives CDR1 SGHTA, CDR2 FQGNSA. V shed 2 bases and J shed 0 bases, with 7 bases lying between them. CDR3 sequence reads: CASSLTVYQETQYF. The CDR3 bases are TGTGCCAGCAGCTTAACCGTGTACCAAGAGACCCAGTACTTC. The full variable domain, with the rest looked up from reference TRBV7-2 and TRBJ2-5, is GAGVSQSPSNKVTEKGKDVELRCDPISGHTALYWYRQSLGQGLEFLIYFQGNSAPDKSGLPSDRFSAERTGGSVSTLTIQRTQQEDSAVYLCASSLTVYQETQYFGPGTRLLVL.

This clonotype was counted between two and nine times. The genes are TRBV6-5 and TRBJ2-5; tentative D call: TRBD2 (5 bases). The CDR3 has 15 amino acids. V lost 2 bases, J lost 4 bases, and 14 bases lay in between. Germline lookup yields CDR1 MNHEY and CDR2 SVGAGI. The CDR3 nucleotides read TGTGCCAGCAGTTACGAGGGAGAGGCAATAGAGACCCAGTACTTC. Translating gives CASSYEGEAIETQYF.

This clonotype occurred a few times. V and J are TRBV19 and TRBJ2-2, with 12 bases lining up with TRBD1. Trimming removed 9 bases from V and 5 bases from J; junction bases left unmatched: 4. The CDR3 contains 14 residues. The V gene's germline CDR1 is LNHDA and CDR2 SQIVND (reference sequence). CDR3 DNA: TGTGCCAGCTCGGGACAGGGGGCGACCGGGGAGCTGTTTTTT. This gives the protein CASSGQGATGELFF.

This sequence joins TRBV6-1 and TRBJ2-7; D remains ambiguous. CDR3 length: 17 amino acids. Germline CDR1 MNHNS, CDR2 SASEGT. The V end was cut by 3 bases, the J end by 0 bases, with 18 bases between. The CDR3 sequence: CASSEAAWSISSYEQYF. Here the CDR3 DNA reads TGTGCCAGCAGTGAGGCCGCTTGGAGCATCAGCTCCTACGAGCAGTACTTC.